The present T cell receptor (beta chain) was sequenced within a study of early T cells in non-severe SARS-CoV-2 infection. V lost 5 bases and J lost 5; bases outside the gene matches: 9. This CDR3 spans 14 amino acids. CDR1 is SGHTA, CDR2 FQGNSA, per germline. TCRdb used MiXCR to reprocess the 5' RACE reads, holding one entry per CDR3 protein. The data contain approximately 69,000 distinct CDR3 sequences, 10% to 15% of them singletons. This clonotype was counted many times. The chain combines TRBV7-2 with TRBJ2-7; 7 bases are a match to TRBD2. This TCR was recovered from an adult who was a healthcare worker with PCR-confirmed SARS-CoV-2 infection or an uninfected control (not recorded which). The sample consisted of whole blood. CDR3 loop: CASSPQPSGDEQYF. The CDR3 DNA reads TGTGCCAGCAGCCCTCAACCCAGCGGGGACGAGCAGTACTTC.